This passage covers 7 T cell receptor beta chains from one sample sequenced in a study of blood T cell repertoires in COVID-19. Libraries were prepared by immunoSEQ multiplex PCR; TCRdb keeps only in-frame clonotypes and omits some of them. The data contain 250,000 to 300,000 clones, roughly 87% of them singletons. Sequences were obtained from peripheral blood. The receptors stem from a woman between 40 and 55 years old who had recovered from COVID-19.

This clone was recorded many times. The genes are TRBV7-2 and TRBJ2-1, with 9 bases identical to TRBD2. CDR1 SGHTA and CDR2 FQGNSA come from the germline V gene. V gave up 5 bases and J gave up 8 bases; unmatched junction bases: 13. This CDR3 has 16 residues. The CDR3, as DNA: TGTGCCAGCAGCATAATTAGCGGGAGTTCTATGTATGAGCAGTTCTTC. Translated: CASSIISGSSMYEQFF.

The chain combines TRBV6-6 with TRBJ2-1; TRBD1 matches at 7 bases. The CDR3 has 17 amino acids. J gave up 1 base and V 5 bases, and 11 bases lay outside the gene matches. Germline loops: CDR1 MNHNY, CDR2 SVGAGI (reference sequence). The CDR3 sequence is CASSRDSALISYNEQFF. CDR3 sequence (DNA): TGTGCCAGCAGTCGGGACAGCGCTTTGATTTCCTACAATGAGCAGTTCTTC.

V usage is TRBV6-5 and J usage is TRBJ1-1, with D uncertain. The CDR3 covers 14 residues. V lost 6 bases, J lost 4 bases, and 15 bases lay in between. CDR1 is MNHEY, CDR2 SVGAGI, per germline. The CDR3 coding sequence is TGTGCCAGCAGGGGATTCGACGGACTCACTGAAGCTTTCTTT. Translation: CASRGFDGLTEAFF.

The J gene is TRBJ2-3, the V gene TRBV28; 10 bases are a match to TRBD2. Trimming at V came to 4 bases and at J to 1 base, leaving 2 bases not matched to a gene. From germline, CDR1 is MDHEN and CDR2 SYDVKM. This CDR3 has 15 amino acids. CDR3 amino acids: CASSWTSGRTDTQYF. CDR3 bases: TGTGCCAGCAGTTGGACTAGCGGACGCACAGATACGCAGTATTTT.

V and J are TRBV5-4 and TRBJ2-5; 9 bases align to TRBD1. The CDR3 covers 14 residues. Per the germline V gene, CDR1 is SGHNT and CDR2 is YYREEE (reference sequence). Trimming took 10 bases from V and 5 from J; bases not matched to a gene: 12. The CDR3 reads CAGHRLGQGETQYF. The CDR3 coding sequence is TGTGCCGGCCACCGGCTTGGACAGGGGGAGACCCAGTACTTC.

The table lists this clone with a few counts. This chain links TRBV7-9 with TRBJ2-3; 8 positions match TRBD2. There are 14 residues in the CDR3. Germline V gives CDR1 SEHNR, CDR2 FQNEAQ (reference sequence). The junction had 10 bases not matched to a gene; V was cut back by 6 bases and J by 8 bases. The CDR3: CASSLSGRWGTQYF. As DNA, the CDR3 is TGTGCCAGCAGTTTGAGCGGGAGATGGGGTACGCAGTATTTT.

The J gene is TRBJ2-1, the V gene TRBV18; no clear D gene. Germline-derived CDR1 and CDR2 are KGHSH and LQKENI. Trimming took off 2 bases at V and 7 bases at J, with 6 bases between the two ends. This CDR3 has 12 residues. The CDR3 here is CASSPFQNEQFF. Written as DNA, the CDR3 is TGTGCCAGCTCACCATTCCAGAATGAGCAGTTCTTC.